This T cell receptor (beta chain) comes out of a study of blood T cells in healthy people across ages. As for the study in general: Researchers report that template switching captured about one barcoded beta molecule per two T cells. Study results and limitations: Naive T cell percentage by flow cytometry tracked strongly with beta diversity. Compared with aged donors, long-lived donors showed fewer expanded clones, suggesting selection.

With 3 bases clipped from V and 7 bases from J, the junction kept 5 bases outside the gene matches. The CDR3 has 13 amino acids. Germline V CDR1 and CDR2: SGHTA, FQGNSA. Combining a sample-barcoded 5' primer with a J-beta primer mix, a second PCR ran for roughly 7 to 12 cycles. Every cDNA molecule carried a tag from a template-switch adaptor bearing 12 random nucleotides. One entry per CDR3 protein results from TCRdb running MiXCR on the 5' RACE reads. Among more than 700,000 distinct CDR3 sequences listed, about 53% were seen once. This clonotype has a handful of counts. The antigen remains undetermined.

The chain combines TRBV7-2 with TRBJ2-5; 7 nucleotides align to TRBD2. This TCR was recovered from a man aged 80 or over in good health. Sequenced input: blood. The CDR3 here is CASSFREAVTQYF. DNA of the CDR3: TGTGCCAGCAGCTTCCGGGAGGCCGTGACCCAGTACTTC.